The 25 T cell receptor beta chains below were found in one sample sequenced in a study of cytomegalovirus exposure and HLA in healthy donors. It was with 60 Vbeta and 13 Jbeta primers that the PCR ran. The table came from immunoSEQ multiplex PCR; TCRdb's copy has only in-frame clones and leaves some out. This sample carries 55,000 to 70,000 clones, around 83% of them seen once, and the ten largest clones take less than 2%. Sequencing was carried out using PBMCs. All receptors derive from a human donor in good health.

J is TRBJ2-1 and V is TRBV7-2; 8 nucleotides line up with TRBD2. V lost 1 base, J lost 2 bases, and 7 bases stayed unmatched. The CDR3 length is 17 residues. Germline V gene data show CDR1 as SGHTA and CDR2 as FQGNSA. CDR3 nucleotides: TGTGCCAGCAGCTTAGACCCCGGCGGGGGGACCTACAATGAGCAGTTCTTC. It encodes CASSLDPGGGTYNEQFF.

The CDR3 loop is CSVGRLAYSTDTQYF. The CDR3, as DNA: TGCAGCGTTGGACGACTAGCTTATAGCACAGATACGCAGTATTTT. The chain combines TRBV29-1 with TRBJ2-3; TRBD2 matches 7 bases. Germline CDR1 and CDR2: SQVTM and ANQGSEA. V trimming: 4 bases; J trimming: 0 bases; junction bases outside the gene matches: 7. This CDR3 is 15 amino acids long.

CDR3 amino acids: CASSRTGADTQYF. The CDR3 DNA sequence: TGTGCCAGCAGCCGGACAGGGGCAGATACGCAGTATTTT. The gene calls are TRBV7-9 and TRBJ2-3; 9 bases map to TRBD1. The ends lost 5 bases at V and 4 bases at J; junction bases unmatched: 1. The CDR3 length is 13 residues. Germline V CDR1 and CDR2: SEHNR, FQNEAQ (reference sequence).

This chain links TRBV18 with TRBJ2-3; 7 bases match TRBD1. In germline, CDR1 is KGHSH, CDR2 LQKENI. CDR3 size: 14 residues. With V trimmed by 3 bases and J by 5 bases, 5 bases remained unmatched. The CDR3 here is CASSPSGDRDTQYF. The CDR3 nucleotides read TGTGCCAGCTCACCTAGTGGGGACAGAGATACGCAGTATTTT.

The chain carries TRBV5-1 and TRBJ2-3; TRBD1 agrees at 9 bases. The CDR3 sequence is 16 residues long. Germline values: CDR1 SGHRS, CDR2 YFSETQ. V shed 3 bases and J 0 bases; nucleotides not matched to a gene: 5. The CDR3 DNA reads TGCGCCAGCAGCTACCGACAGGGGGGTAGCACAGATACGCAGTATTTT. Its translation is CASSYRQGGSTDTQYF.

This sequence joins TRBV7-2 and TRBJ2-7; 12 bases map to TRBD2. The CDR3 is 15 residues long. J was trimmed by 2 bases and V by 4 bases; bases with no gene match: 3. Germline-derived CDR1 and CDR2 are SGHTA and FQGNSA. The CDR3 spells CASSSRLAGAYEQYF. CDR3 DNA: TGTGCCAGCAGCTCCCGACTAGCGGGGGCCTACGAGCAGTACTTC.

This clone has just a few counts. The rearrangement joins TRBV6-1 to TRBJ1-5, with D possibly matching TRBD1 (5 bases). The germline CDR1 and CDR2 sequences are MNHNS and SASEGT. The V gene lost 3 bases and the J gene lost 8 bases, with 8 bases spanning the gap. CDR3 length: 12 amino acids. This CDR3 reads CASSDRDKPQHF. CDR3 nucleotide sequence: TGTGCCAGCAGTGACAGGGATAAGCCCCAGCATTTT.

This clone was counted a single time. V gene TRBV28 combines with J gene TRBJ2-7, with TRBD1 matching over 7 bases. Trimming took 2 bases from V and 2 from J; bases not matched to a gene: 6. CDR1 and CDR2 from the germline V gene are MDHEN and SYDVKM. This CDR3 contains 15 residues. The CDR3 protein is CASSLPGTATYEQYF. The CDR3 nucleotides read TGTGCCAGCAGTTTACCGGGGACAGCTACCTACGAGCAGTACTTC.

V is TRBV4-3 and J is TRBJ2-3; 9 bases agree with TRBD2. This CDR3 region has 16 residues. Per the germline V gene, CDR1 is LGHNA and CDR2 is YSLEER. Unmatched junction bases numbered 8, after V lost 0 bases and J lost 7 bases. As DNA, the CDR3 is TGCGCCAGCAGCCAAGATCTGGCGGGAGGGAGTCATACGCAGTATTTT. Protein product: CASSQDLAGGSHTQYF.

The V gene is TRBV6-5, the J gene TRBJ2-7, with D maybe TRBD1 (8 bases). V was trimmed by 5 bases and J by 5 bases, leaving 13 bases between them. The CDR3 is made up of 13 amino acids. Germline V CDR1 and CDR2: MNHEY, SVGAGI. CDR3 residues: CASSRTGRDEQYF. The CDR3 DNA reads TGTGCCAGCAGTCGGACAGGGAGGGACGAGCAGTACTTC.

As regards this clone: Additional DNA sequences in this sample encode the identical CDR3. J is TRBJ2-7 and V is TRBV5-1; maybe TRBD2 (5 bases). CDR3 length: 14 amino acids. The germline V and J ends were trimmed by 0 bases and 5 bases, with 12 bases remaining between them. Germline V gene data show CDR1 as SGHRS and CDR2 as YFSETQ. In nucleotides, the CDR3 is TGCGCCAGCAGCTTGGGAGCGACTAATGACGAGCAGTACTTC. This sequence encodes CASSLGATNDEQYF.

CDR3 sequence: CASLPMGRGIEAFF. Written as DNA, the CDR3 is TGTGCCAGTCTCCCTATGGGGAGAGGGATTGAAGCTTTCTTT. V and J are TRBV19 and TRBJ1-1; D gene unclear. This CDR3 has 14 amino acids. Trimming took off 8 bases at V and 7 bases at J, with 20 bases between the two ends. Germline lookup yields CDR1 LNHDA and CDR2 SQIVND (reference sequence). Full variable domain (missing parts from reference TRBV19 and TRBJ1-1): DGGITQSPKYLFRKEGQNVTLSCEQNLNHDAMYWYRQDPGQGLRLIYYSQIVNDFQKGDIAEGYSVSREKKESFPLTVTSAQKNPTAFYLCASLPMGRGIEAFFGQGTRLTVV.

The chain is built from TRBV5-1 and TRBJ2-3; 11 bases line up with TRBD1. The germline V gene has CDR1 SGHRS and CDR2 YFSETQ. Trimming cost V 4 bases and J 2 bases; bases outside gene matches: 6. There are 16 residues in the CDR3. The CDR3 DNA sequence: TGCGCCAGCAGCACTCGGACAGGGGGCATCACAGATACGCAGTATTTT. Its translation: CASSTRTGGITDTQYF.

This clone was picked up one time. The V gene is TRBV5-1, the J gene TRBJ2-7; a weak D match, TRBD2 (6 bases). CDR1 is SGHRS and CDR2 is YFSETQ in the germline V gene. The CDR3 is made up of 15 amino acids. Trimming removed 4 bases from V and 0 bases from J, with 14 bases in between. Here the CDR3 reads CASSPGTFSSYEQYF. Here the CDR3 DNA reads TGCGCCAGCAGCCCTGGGACTTTCAGCTCCTACGAGCAGTACTTC.

The V gene is TRBV6-5, the J gene TRBJ1-5, with 8 bases lining up with TRBD1. The length of the CDR3 is 14 residues. With 3 bases clipped from V and 4 bases from J, the junction kept 2 bases outside the gene matches. Germline CDR1 is MNHEY and CDR2 is SVGAGI. The CDR3 loop reads CASSYRTGNQPQHF. The CDR3 DNA reads as TGTGCCAGCAGTTATCGGACAGGGAATCAGCCCCAGCATTTT.

V is TRBV6-6 and J is TRBJ2-7; 8 bases line up with TRBD2. The V gene's germline CDR1 is MNHNY and CDR2 SVGAGI (reference sequence). Trimming at V came to 7 bases and at J to 7 bases, leaving 9 bases not matched to a gene. The CDR3 has 13 amino acids. The CDR3 loop reads CASILAGLGEQYF. CDR3 in DNA: TGTGCCAGCATTTTAGCGGGGCTGGGTGAGCAGTACTTC.

The rearrangement joins TRBV10-3 to TRBJ2-5, with a tentative D call TRBD1 (6 bases). Per germline, CDR1 ENHRY and CDR2 SYGVKD. The CDR3 is 12 residues long. The germline V and J ends were trimmed by 4 bases and 5 bases, with 8 bases remaining between them. The CDR3 loop is CAISVRGETQYF. CDR3 coding DNA: TGTGCCATCAGTGTCAGGGGTGAGACCCAGTACTTC.

The V call is TRBV7-2, the J call TRBJ2-1; possible D gene TRBD1, 6 bases. Trimming took off 1 base at V and 12 bases at J, with 13 bases between the two ends. This CDR3 has 13 amino acids. Germline V lookup: CDR1 SGHTA, CDR2 FQGNSA. The chain's CDR3 is CASSLDGRGGQFF. CDR3 nucleotides: TGTGCCAGCAGCTTAGATGGAAGAGGGGGGCAGTTCTTC.

The chain joins TRBV19 to TRBJ2-4; TRBD2 is a possible D gene (6 bases). Trimming cost V 3 bases and J 4 bases, with 7 bases left between them. Germline V gene sequence: CDR1 LNHDA, CDR2 SQIVND (reference sequence). CDR3 size: 13 residues. The CDR3 nucleotides read TGTGCCAGTAGTATCGGGGGTAAAAACATTCAGTACTTC. Translation: CASSIGGKNIQYF.

The chain links TRBV19 to TRBJ1-4; D gene unclear. The CDR3 is made up of 14 amino acids. Trimming shortened V by 6 bases and J by 15 bases, and 23 bases separated the two germline ends. Per germline, CDR1 LNHDA and CDR2 SQIVND (reference sequence). The CDR3 sequence: CASSLQPSGSRVFF. The DNA for the CDR3 is TGTGCCAGTAGCCTTCAGCCCTCCGGGTCCCGAGTGTTTTTT.

J is TRBJ1-2 and V is TRBV4-1, with 9 bases aligning to TRBD1. CDR1 and CDR2 (germline): MGHRA, YSYEKL. With V trimmed by 3 bases and J by 5 bases, 10 bases remained unmatched. The CDR3 covers 16 residues. In nucleotides, the CDR3 is TGCGCCAGCAGCCAGACGAGGACGGACAGGGGATATGGCTACACCTTC. Translation: CASSQTRTDRGYGYTF.

This clone turned up a few times. DNA for the CDR3: TGTGCCAGCAGCGGGGGGCTTTTTTACGAGCAGTACTTC. Amino acids: CASSGGLFYEQYF. V usage is TRBV9 and J usage is TRBJ2-7, with a possible D match to TRBD1 (6 bases). V was cut by 3 bases and J by 4 bases, with 11 bases left in between. The CDR3 runs 13 residues. Looked up from germline, CDR1 is SGDLS and CDR2 is YYNGEE.

This chain connects TRBV19 to TRBJ2-6; TRBD1 matches 10 bases. V dropped 4 bases and J dropped 0; count of bases not matched to a gene: 6. Per the germline V gene, CDR1 is LNHDA and CDR2 is SQIVND (reference sequence). This CDR3 comprises 18 residues. The CDR3 DNA sequence: TGTGCCAGTAGTACTGGGACAGGGGCCCCCTCTGGGGCCAACGTCCTGACTTTC. Protein: CASSTGTGAPSGANVLTF.

This chain joins TRBV27 and TRBJ2-7, with D perhaps matching TRBD1 (5 bases). Trimming left V 4 bases short and J 3 bases short, with 16 bases between. The CDR3 has 15 amino acids. From germline, CDR1 is MNHEY and CDR2 SMNVEV (reference sequence). CDR3 coding DNA: TGTGCCAGCAGTTATGGCCAGGGCCCCTACTACGAGCAGTACTTC. Residues: CASSYGQGPYYEQYF.

J is TRBJ2-1 and V is TRBV5-1; TRBD2 matches 9 bases. V dropped 4 bases and J dropped 5; count of bases not matched to a gene: 4. This CDR3 is built from 14 residues. Germline CDR1 and CDR2: SGHRS and YFSETQ. CDR3 DNA sequence: TGCGCCAGCAGCGTGATAGCGGGGGACAATGAGCAGTTCTTC. This sequence encodes CASSVIAGDNEQFF.